Listed below are T cell receptor beta chains from one sample, sequenced in a study of technical replicates of blood from a handful of donors. TCRdb keeps only in-frame clones here, not all; method: immunoSEQ multiplex PCR. This sample has tens of thousands of clones, with 90% to 95% found just once. The sequenced sample consisted of T cells isolated from PBMCs. The source of these receptors is a human donor in good health. Both conserved end residues are part of each CDR3. A D gene is named only where the DNA matches it firmly. Clone size is stated in some rows and not others, as once, few, many or a class when expanded.

V gene,J gene,D gene,clone size,CDR3 DNA,CDR3 protein
TRBV13,TRBJ1-1,.,.,TGTGCCAGCAGCGCCCCCAGGGGAACTGAAGCTTTCTTT,CASSAPRGTEAFF
TRBV28,TRBJ1-3,.,.,TGTGCCAGCATCTCTTTTACTCGGAGCTCTGGAAACACCATATATTTT,CASISFTRSSGNTIYF
TRBV4-1,TRBJ1-1,.,.,TGCGCCAGCAGCCAAGACTCAGGCCGAGAAGCTTTCTTT,CASSQDSGREAFF
TRBV14,TRBJ2-7,TRBD1,.,TGTGCCAGCAGCCAAGAAGGACAGGGTTCCTACGAGCAGTACTTC,CASSQEGQGSYEQYF
TRBV6-5,TRBJ1-6,TRBD1,.,TGTGCCAGCAGTTACTCGCCAGGGGGCTGGAATTCACCCCTCCACTTT,CASSYSPGGWNSPLHF
TRBV7-9,TRBJ2-1,.,.,TGTGCCAGCAGCCCTGCGGACTTCTCCCTGACCTACAATGAGCAGTTCTTC,CASSPADFSLTYNEQFF
TRBV7-2,TRBJ1-2,TRBD1,.,TGTGCCAGCAGCTTAGGGCGGGACAGGGGTAATGGCTACACCTTC,CASSLGRDRGNGYTF
TRBV4-1,TRBJ1-4,.,.,TGCGCCAGCAGCCCGCGGGGGAGAAGTCAAAAACTGTTTTTT,CASSPRGRSQKLFF
TRBV30,TRBJ2-7,TRBD1,.,TGTGCCTGGGAACAGGGGAACGAGCAGTACTTC,CAWEQGNEQYF
TRBV4-1,TRBJ1-1,TRBD1,.,TGCGCCAGCAGCCATTCGGGACAGTCGAACACTGAAGCTTTCTTT,CASSHSGQSNTEAFF
TRBV11-3,TRBJ2-7,TRBD2,.,TGTGCCAGCAGCTTAGGGCTAGCGGAGTACGAGCAGTACTTC,CASSLGLAEYEQYF
TRBV5-1,TRBJ1-1,.,.,TGCGCCAGCAGCCCCCTAGGGAGGGGCGCCCTCACTGAAGCTTTCTTT,CASSPLGRGALTEAFF
TRBV27,TRBJ2-3,TRBD2,.,TGTGCCAGCAGTAGGGTAGCGGGGGCAGATACGCAGTATTTT,CASSRVAGADTQYF
TRBV6-1,TRBJ1-2,.,.,TGTGCCAGCAAATTCGGACACACCACGGTGGATGGCTACACCTTC,CASKFGHTTVDGYTF
TRBV30,TRBJ2-1,.,.,TGTGCCTGGGTCCCCAGGGGAAATGAGCAGTTCTTC,CAWVPRGNEQFF
TRBV30,TRBJ1-5,.,once,TGTGCCTGGAGTGTTTCGGGAACTCAGCCCCAGCATTTT,CAWSVSGTQPQHF
TRBV29-1,TRBJ2-1,.,once,TGCAGCGTTAGGAGGGGATTGGAGCAGTTCTTC,CSVRRGLEQFF
TRBV29-1,TRBJ2-7,.,.,TGCAGCGTTGTGAGCTTCAGGGGCGAGCAGTACTTC,CSVVSFRGEQYF
TRBV5-8,TRBJ2-7,.,.,TGTGCCAGCAGCGACTCCCCCTACTCCTACGAGCAGTACTTC,CASSDSPYSYEQYF
TRBV19,TRBJ2-7,.,.,TGTGCCAGTAGTATAGATCGGGGAATCTACGAGCAGTACTTC,CASSIDRGIYEQYF
TRBV19,TRBJ2-7,TRBD2,.,TGTGCCAGTAGAACTAGCGGAGCATACGAGCAGTACTTC,CASRTSGAYEQYF
TRBV18,TRBJ2-2,.,.,TGTGCCAGCTCACCCGGGTACACCGGGGAGCTGTTTTTT,CASSPGYTGELFF
TRBV25-1,TRBJ2-7,TRBD1,.,TGTGCCAGGACGGACAGGGAAGTAGGGGAGCAGTACTTC,CARTDREVGEQYF
TRBV27,TRBJ2-7,TRBD1,.,TGTGCCAGCAGTTTATCACAGACAGGGCTGTACGAGCAGTACTTC,CASSLSQTGLYEQYF
TRBV7-9,TRBJ1-4,TRBD1,.,TGTGCCAGCAGCCGACAGGGGGCTGATGAAAAACTGTTTTTT,CASSRQGADEKLFF
TRBV7-9,TRBJ1-1,.,.,TGTGCCAGCAGCTTTCTTTTCGGGATGGGACATTCGAACACTGAAGCTTTCTTT,CASSFLFGMGHSNTEAFF
TRBV11-2,TRBJ2-1,TRBD2,.,TGTGCCAGCAGCCCGTTGGAAGCGGGGGGCTACAATGAGCAGTTCTTC,CASSPLEAGGYNEQFF
TRBV2,TRBJ1-5,.,.,TGTGCCAGCAGTGTGTACGTAGGCAATCAGCCCCAGCATTTT,CASSVYVGNQPQHF
TRBV6-6,TRBJ1-1,.,.,TGTGCCAGCAGTTACCATGGCCAGGATGGGGCTTTCTTT,CASSYHGQDGAFF
TRBV10-1,TRBJ2-3,.,once,TGCGCCAGCAGTGATCCAGGGAACCGCACAGATACGCAGTATTTT,CASSDPGNRTDTQYF
TRBV7-2,TRBJ1-1,.,.,TGTGCCAGCAGATCTACGAACACTGAAGCTTTCTTT,CASRSTNTEAFF
TRBV10-3,TRBJ1-2,.,once,TGTGCCATCAGTGACGGGGGGAATGGCTACACCTTC,CAISDGGNGYTF
TRBV2,TRBJ1-2,TRBD1,.,TGTGCCAGCAGGTTCCCCGGGACAGGTTCTTTTGTCACCTTC,CASRFPGTGSFVTF
TRBV6-1,TRBJ2-3,.,.,TGTGCCAGCAGTGGAAACAGGGTGGCAGATACGCAGTATTTT,CASSGNRVADTQYF
TRBV21-1,TRBJ2-1,.,.,TGTGCCAGCACCCCAGCGGGGACCGGTTGCTCCTACAATGAGCAGTTCTTC,CASTPAGTGCSYNEQFF
TRBV12-5,TRBJ2-3,TRBD2,.,TGTGCTAGTGGTTTGGTACTAGCGGGGGGCACAGATACGCAGTATTTT,CASGLVLAGGTDTQYF
TRBV19,TRBJ2-7,TRBD2,.,TGTGCCAGTAGTCCTCTAGCGGCATCCCCCTACGAGCAGTACTTC,CASSPLAASPYEQYF
TRBV6-1,TRBJ2-5,.,.,TGTGCCAGCGGACGGAGGTGGGCAGAGACCCAGTACTTC,CASGRRWAETQYF
TRBV18,TRBJ2-7,TRBD2,.,TGTGCCAGCTCACCTATTGCGGGGGGCCCTTACGAGCAGTACTTC,CASSPIAGGPYEQYF
TRBV18,TRBJ2-7,.,.,TGTGCCAGCTCACCAACCTCGGGAGCCAACTACGAGCAGTACTTC,CASSPTSGANYEQYF
TRBV30,TRBJ1-1,.,.,TGTGCCTGGACAGGGGTCTCTACCGAGAACACTGAAGCTTTCTTT,CAWTGVSTENTEAFF
TRBV27,TRBJ1-5,.,.,TGTGCCAGCAGTTTGGCAGGCCCCAGGCCCCAGCATTTT,CASSLAGPRPQHF
TRBV12-5,TRBJ2-2,.,once,TGTGCTAGTGGTTTGGGGACAGTAAACACCGGGGAGCTGTTTTTT,CASGLGTVNTGELFF
TRBV7-9,TRBJ2-1,TRBD2,once,TGTGCCAGCAGCCCAAGCGGGGGGTCCCCCAATGAGCAGTTCTTC,CASSPSGGSPNEQFF
TRBV4-1,TRBJ2-5,.,.,TGCGCCAGCAGCCAAGATGACAGGCCCAATAGGGACCAGTACTTC,CASSQDDRPNRDQYF